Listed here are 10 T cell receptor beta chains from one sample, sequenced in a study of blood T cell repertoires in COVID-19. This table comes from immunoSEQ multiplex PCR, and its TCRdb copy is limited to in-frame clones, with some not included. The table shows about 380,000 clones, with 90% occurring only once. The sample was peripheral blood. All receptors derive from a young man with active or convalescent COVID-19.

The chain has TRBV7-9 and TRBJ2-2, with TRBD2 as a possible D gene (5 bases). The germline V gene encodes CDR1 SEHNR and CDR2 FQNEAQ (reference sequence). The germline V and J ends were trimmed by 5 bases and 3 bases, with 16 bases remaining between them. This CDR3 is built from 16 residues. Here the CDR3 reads CASSPRPRDYTGELFF. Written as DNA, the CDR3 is TGTGCCAGCAGCCCGAGACCCCGGGATTACACCGGGGAGCTGTTTTTT.

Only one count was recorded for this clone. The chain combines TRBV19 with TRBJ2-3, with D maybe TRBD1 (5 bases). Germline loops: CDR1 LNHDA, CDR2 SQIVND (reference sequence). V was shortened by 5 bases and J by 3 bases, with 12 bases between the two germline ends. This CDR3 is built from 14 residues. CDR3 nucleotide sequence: TGTGCCAGTAGTTGGGGCCTCGGGACAGATACGCAGTATTTT. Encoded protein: CASSWGLGTDTQYF.

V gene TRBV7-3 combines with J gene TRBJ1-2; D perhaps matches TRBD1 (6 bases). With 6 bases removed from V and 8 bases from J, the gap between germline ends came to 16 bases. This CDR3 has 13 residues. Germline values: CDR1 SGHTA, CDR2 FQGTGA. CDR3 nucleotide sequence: TGTGCCAGCAGTTCAGGGGCGCTCGAGGGCTACACCTTC. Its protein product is CASSSGALEGYTF.

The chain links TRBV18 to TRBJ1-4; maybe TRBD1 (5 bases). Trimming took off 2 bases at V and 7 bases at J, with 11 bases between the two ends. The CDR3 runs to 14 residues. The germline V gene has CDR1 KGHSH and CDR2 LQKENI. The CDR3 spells CASSPWDGAEKLFF. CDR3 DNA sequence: TGTGCCAGCTCACCATGGGATGGGGCTGAAAAACTGTTTTTT.

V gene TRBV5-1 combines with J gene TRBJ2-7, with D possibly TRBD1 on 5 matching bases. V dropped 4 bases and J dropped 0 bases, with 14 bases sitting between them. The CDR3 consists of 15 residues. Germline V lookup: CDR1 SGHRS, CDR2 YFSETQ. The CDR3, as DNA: TGCGCCAGCAGCACCGACAGTTCAAGCTCCTACGAGCAGTACTTC. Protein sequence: CASSTDSSSSYEQYF. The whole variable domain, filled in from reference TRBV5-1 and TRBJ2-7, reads KAGVTQTPRYLIKTRGQQVTLSCSPISGHRSVSWYQQTPGQGLQFLFEYFSETQRNKGNFPGRFSGRQFSNSRSEMNVSTLELGDSALYLCASSTDSSSSYEQYFGPGTRLTVT.

The CDR3 region is CASSLALIPSFATNEKLFF. The CDR3 nucleotides are TGTGCCAGCAGCTTAGCGTTAATTCCCTCCTTTGCAACTAATGAAAAACTGTTTTTT. This sequence joins TRBV7-9 and TRBJ1-4; the D is unclear. In germline, CDR1 is SEHNR, CDR2 FQNEAQ (reference sequence). The CDR3 is made up of 19 amino acids. The V end lost 0 bases, the J end lost 0 bases, and 17 bases lay between the germline ends.

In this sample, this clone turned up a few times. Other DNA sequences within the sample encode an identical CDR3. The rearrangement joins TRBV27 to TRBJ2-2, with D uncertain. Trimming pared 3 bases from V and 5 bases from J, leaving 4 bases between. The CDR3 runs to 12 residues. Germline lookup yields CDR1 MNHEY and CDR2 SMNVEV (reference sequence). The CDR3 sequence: CASSFSTGELFF. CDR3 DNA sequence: TGTGCCAGCAGTTTCAGTACCGGGGAGCTGTTTTTT.

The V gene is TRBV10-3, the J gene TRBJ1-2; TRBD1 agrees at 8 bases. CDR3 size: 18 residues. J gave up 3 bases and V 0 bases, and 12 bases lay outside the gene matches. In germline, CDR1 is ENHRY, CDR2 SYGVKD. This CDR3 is CAISESSPWQGAYYGYTF. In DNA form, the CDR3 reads TGTGCCATCAGTGAGTCGTCCCCGTGGCAGGGGGCTTACTATGGCTACACCTTC.

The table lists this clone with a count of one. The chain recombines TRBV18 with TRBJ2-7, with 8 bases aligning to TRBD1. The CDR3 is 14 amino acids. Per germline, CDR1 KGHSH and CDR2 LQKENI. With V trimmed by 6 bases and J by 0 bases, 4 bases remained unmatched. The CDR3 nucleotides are TGTGCCAGCTCCCCCGGGACAGGCTCCTACGAGCAGTACTTC. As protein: CASSPGTGSYEQYF.

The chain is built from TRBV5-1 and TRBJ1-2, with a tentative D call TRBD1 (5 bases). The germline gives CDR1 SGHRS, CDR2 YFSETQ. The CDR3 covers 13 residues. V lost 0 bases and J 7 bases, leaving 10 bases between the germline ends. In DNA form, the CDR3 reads TGCGCCAGCAGCTTGGGGCAGGGAACTGGCTACACCTTC. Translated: CASSLGQGTGYTF.